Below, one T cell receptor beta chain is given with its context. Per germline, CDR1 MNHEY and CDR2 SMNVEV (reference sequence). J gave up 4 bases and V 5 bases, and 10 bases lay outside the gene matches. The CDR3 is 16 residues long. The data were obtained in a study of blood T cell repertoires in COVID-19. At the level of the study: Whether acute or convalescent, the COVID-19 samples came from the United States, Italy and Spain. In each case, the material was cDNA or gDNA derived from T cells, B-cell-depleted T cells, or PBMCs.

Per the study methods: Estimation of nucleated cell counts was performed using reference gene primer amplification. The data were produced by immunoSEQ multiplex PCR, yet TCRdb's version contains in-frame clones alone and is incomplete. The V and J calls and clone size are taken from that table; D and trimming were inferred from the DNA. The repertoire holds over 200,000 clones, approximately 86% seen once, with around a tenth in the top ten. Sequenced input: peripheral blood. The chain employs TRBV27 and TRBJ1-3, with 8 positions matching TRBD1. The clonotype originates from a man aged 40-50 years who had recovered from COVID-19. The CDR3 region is CASSTSRGLGGNTIYF. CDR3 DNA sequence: TGTGCCAGCAGTACCAGCAGGGGGCTCGGGGGAAACACCATATATTTT.